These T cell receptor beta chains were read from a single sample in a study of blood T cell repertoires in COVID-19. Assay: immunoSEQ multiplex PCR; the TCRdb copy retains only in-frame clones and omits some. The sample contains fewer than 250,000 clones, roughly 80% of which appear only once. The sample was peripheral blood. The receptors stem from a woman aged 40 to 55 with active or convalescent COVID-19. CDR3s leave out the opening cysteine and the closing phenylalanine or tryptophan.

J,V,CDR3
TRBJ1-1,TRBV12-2,ASRLGRDRGTEAF
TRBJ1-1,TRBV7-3,ASSLMTGGFTEAF
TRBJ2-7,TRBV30,AWSVIAGGPQEQY
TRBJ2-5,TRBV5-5,ASSLEIASGRETQY
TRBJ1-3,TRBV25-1,ASSESPRTGGGNTIY
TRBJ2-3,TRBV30,AWSVRRTSGRADTQY
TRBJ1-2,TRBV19,ASVLGRRGYGYT
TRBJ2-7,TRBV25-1,ASSEGSGWLYEQY
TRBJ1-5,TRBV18,ASSPETGGMYSNQPQH
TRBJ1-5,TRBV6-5,ASSLGQGTQPQH
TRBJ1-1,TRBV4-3,ASSSEPGQGAGEAF
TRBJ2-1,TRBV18,ASSPGLAGTNEQF
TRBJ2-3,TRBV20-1,SASLSGQRADTQY
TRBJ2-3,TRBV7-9,ASSLEGSDTQY
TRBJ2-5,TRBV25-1,ASSEGTGGVQETQY
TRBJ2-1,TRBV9,ASSTGLAAFNEQF
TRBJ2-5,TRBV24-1,ATSDPTDTGQETQY
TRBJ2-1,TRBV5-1,ASSLGQSYNEQF
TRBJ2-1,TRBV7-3,ASSLRGAGEVSF
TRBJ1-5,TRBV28,ASRYTGAGNQPQH
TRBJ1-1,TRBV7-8,ASSARTGGYTEAF
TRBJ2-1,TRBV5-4,ASSLGLAEYNEQF
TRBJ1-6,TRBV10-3,AISESGGQSNSPLH
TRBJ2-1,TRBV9,ASSGGTGVEQF
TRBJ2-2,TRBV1,TSSQPGRPNTGELF
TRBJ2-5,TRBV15,ATSRVAGQETQY
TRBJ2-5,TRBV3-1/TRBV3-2,ASSRSSGGQETQY
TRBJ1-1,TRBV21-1,ASSKGRDTEAF